This T cell receptor (beta chain) was observed in a study of shared clonotypes between healthy human individuals. Study-level background: Plates per donor: three CD4 naive, three CD4 memory, two CD8 naive, one CD8 memory.

Genomic DNA of each subset was evenly split across several immunoSEQ plates. Here immunoSEQ multiplex PCR was the method, and the copy in TCRdb shows in-frame clones only, minus some. The profile covers over 2,000,000 clones, with 85% to 95% appearing a single time and around 1.7% taken by the ten largest. Naive-designated CD8 cells lacked CD45RO, were positively enriched for CCR7, and omitted terminally differentiated effector memory CD45RA+ cells. All donors qualified as healthy HIV-negative adults and had experienced no recent acute infections or vaccinations. Only Caucasian adults living in Nashville, Tennessee served as donors. This CDR3 has 18 residues. After removal of 4 bases from V and 1 base from J, the junction contained 13 bases not matched to a gene. In germline, CDR1 is LGHNA, CDR2 YSLEER.

This TCR came from a man between 18 and 35 years old in good health. Some clones in this sample may be carry-over from other donors' samples. V and J are TRBV4-3 and TRBJ2-3; 8 nucleotides line up with TRBD2. The sequencing input was naive CD8+ T cells from PBMCs. CDR3 region: CASSLGASGSPGTDTQYF. The CDR3 nucleotides read TGCGCCAGCAGCCTGGGAGCTAGCGGGTCCCCTGGCACAGATACGCAGTATTTT.